This T cell receptor beta chain was retrieved from a study of immune evolution from preneoplasia to lung adenocarcinoma. Study results and limitations: Top clone share appeared to fall from AAH through AIS, MIA, adenocarcinoma. KRAS-mutant nodules had the highest T cell clonality.

Between the mid-2010s and the late 2010s, patients underwent resection in Japan or China. Histologic diagnosis was independently verified by two lung pathologists. For this clone: Its cognate antigen is unknown.

V lost 3 bases, J lost 7 bases, and 12 bases stayed unmatched. Germline V gene lookup returns CDR1 MNHNS and CDR2 SASEGT. The CDR3 spans 15 residues. Clones were read by immunoSEQ multiplex PCR, and TCRdb kept only the in-frame ones, dropping some. Of about 16,000 clones in the sample, approximately 86% were seen once. The receptor's source is a person aged 65 to 79 with invasive lung adenocarcinoma. The rearrangement links TRBV6-1 to TRBJ2-7, with 7 bases aligning to TRBD1. Material for sequencing was FFPE invasive lung adenocarcinoma tissue. In DNA, the CDR3 is TGTGCCAGCAGTGACCCGGACAGGCCTCCTGAGGAGCAGTACTTC. Translated: CASSDPDRPPEEQYF.